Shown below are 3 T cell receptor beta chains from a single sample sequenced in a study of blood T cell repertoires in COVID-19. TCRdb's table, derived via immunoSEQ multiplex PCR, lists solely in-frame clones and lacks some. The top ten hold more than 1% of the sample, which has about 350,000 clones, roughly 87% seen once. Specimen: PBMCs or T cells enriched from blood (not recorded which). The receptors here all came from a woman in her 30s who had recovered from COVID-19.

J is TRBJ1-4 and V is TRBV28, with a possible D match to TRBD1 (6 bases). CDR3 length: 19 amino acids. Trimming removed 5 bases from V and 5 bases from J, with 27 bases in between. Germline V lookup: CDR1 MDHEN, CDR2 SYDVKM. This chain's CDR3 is CASSDPFWGRGRANEKLFF. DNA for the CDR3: TGTGCCAGCAGTGACCCCTTTTGGGGCAGGGGTAGGGCCAATGAAAAACTGTTTTTT.

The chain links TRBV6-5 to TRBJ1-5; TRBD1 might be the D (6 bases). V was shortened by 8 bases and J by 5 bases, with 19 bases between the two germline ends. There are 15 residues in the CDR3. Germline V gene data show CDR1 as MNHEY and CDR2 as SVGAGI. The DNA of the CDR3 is TGTGCCAGCGCTTGGCGACAGGAATCAGATCAGCCCCAGCATTTT. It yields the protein CASAWRQESDQPQHF.

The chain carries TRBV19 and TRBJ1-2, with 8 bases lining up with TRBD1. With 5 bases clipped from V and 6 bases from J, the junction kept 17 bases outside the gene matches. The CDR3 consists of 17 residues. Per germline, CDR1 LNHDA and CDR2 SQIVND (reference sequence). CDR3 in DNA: TGTGCCAGTAGTCTCCGCCGGGTTGGGACAGGATTTAATGGCTACACCTTC. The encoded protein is CASSLRRVGTGFNGYTF.